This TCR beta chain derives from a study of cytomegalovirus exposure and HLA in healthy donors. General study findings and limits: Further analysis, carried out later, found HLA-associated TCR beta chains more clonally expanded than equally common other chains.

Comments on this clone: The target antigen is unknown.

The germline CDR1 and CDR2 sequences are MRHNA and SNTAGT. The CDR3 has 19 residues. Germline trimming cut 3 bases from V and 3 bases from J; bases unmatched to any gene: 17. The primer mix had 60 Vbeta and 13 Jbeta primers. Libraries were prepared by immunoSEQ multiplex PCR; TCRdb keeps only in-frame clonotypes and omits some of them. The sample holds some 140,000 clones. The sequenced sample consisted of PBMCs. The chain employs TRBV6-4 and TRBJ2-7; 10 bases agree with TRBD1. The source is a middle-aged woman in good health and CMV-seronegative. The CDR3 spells CASSEGGQGGLWSHYEQYV. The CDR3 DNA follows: TGTGCCAGCAGTGAAGGAGGACAGGGGGGGTTGTGGTCTCACTACGAGCAGTACGTC.